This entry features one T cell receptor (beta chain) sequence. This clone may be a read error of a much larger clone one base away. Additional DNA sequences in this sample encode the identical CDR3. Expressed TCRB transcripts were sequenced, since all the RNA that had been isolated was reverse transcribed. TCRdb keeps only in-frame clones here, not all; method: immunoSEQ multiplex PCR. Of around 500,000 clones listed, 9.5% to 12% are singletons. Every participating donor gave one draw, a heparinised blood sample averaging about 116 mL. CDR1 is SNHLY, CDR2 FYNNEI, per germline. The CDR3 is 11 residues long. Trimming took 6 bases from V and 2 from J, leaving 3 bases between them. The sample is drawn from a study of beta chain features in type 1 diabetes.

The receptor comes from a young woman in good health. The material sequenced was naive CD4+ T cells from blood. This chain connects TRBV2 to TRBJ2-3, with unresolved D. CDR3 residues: CASSITDTQYF. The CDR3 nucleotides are TGTGCCAGCAGCATCACAGATACGCAGTATTTT.